Shown below are 11 T cell receptor beta chains from a single sample sequenced in a study of T cell therapy after organ transplantation. Some clones are missing from TCRdb's copy, which holds only in-frame ones; the method was immunoSEQ multiplex PCR. The data hold about 50,000 clones, with approximately 94% observed a single time. Their specific antigens are unknown. Sequences were derived from CD8+ T cells from blood, sampled before autologous CMV-specific T cell therapy. Source of these receptors: a human patient who had received a solid organ transplant and had CMV disease.

The rearrangement joins TRBV5-1 to TRBJ2-1, with TRBD1 matching over 7 bases. The V segment lost 4 bases and the J segment 1 base; nucleotides outside the gene matches: 5. The CDR3 contains 15 residues. Per the germline V gene, CDR1 is SGHRS and CDR2 is YFSETQ. Written as DNA, the CDR3 is TGCGCCAGCAGCCCCCAGACAGGGTCCTACAATGAGCAGTTCTTC. Encoded protein: CASSPQTGSYNEQFF.

The CDR3 sequence is CASSGWSHNEQFF. The CDR3 bases are TGTGCCAGCAGTGGATGGTCACACAATGAGCAGTTCTTC. The chain combines TRBV6-1 with TRBJ2-1; D uncertain. The CDR3 spans 13 residues. The germline V and J ends were trimmed by 4 bases and 5 bases, with 9 bases remaining between them. Looked up from germline, CDR1 is MNHNS and CDR2 is SASEGT.

The sample holds a few counts of this clone. The chain links TRBV6-5 to TRBJ2-2, with D tentatively TRBD2 (6 bases). This CDR3 region has 15 residues. In germline, CDR1 is MNHEY, CDR2 SVGAGI. V was pared by 0 bases and J by 6 bases, with 11 bases between. DNA of the CDR3: TGTGCCAGCAGTTACTCGGGGGAGGTTCCCGGGGAGCTGTTTTTT. Protein sequence: CASSYSGEVPGELFF.

This chain uses TRBV4-3 with TRBJ1-2; tentative D call: TRBD1 (5 bases). The CDR3 extends over 16 amino acids. Looked up from germline, CDR1 is LGHNA and CDR2 is YSLEER. Deletions cut 0 bases from V and 7 bases from J, with 18 bases between. The CDR3 loop reads CASSQDLGTSLRGYTF. The CDR3 DNA is TGCGCCAGCAGCCAAGATCTAGGGACCTCTCTTCGTGGCTACACCTTC.

The chain has TRBV27 and TRBJ2-7; 9 bases are a match to TRBD2. CDR1 and CDR2 (germline): MNHEY, SMNVEV (reference sequence). The CDR3 consists of 14 residues. The junction had 7 bases not matched to a gene; V was cut back by 5 bases and J by 5 bases. CDR3 sequence reads: CASSGGLAYHEQYF. The DNA of the CDR3 is TGTGCCAGCAGTGGGGGACTAGCTTACCACGAGCAGTACTTC.

The chain has TRBV6-1 and TRBJ2-7; 14 bases are shared with TRBD2. CDR1 is MNHNS and CDR2 is SASEGT in the germline V gene. The V and J ends lost 10 bases and 1 base, in that order; junction bases with no gene match: 3. The CDR3 runs to 14 residues. Written as DNA, the CDR3 is TGTGCCACTGGGACTAGCGGGAGTTCCTACGAGCAGTACTTC. Its protein product is CATGTSGSSYEQYF.

The chain recombines TRBV19 with TRBJ1-1; D uncertain. CDR1 and CDR2 from the germline V gene are LNHDA and SQIVND (reference sequence). With 3 bases removed from V and 0 bases from J, the gap between germline ends came to 14 bases. CDR3 length equals 16 residues. CDR3 sequence: CASSMPPRFMNTEAFF. DNA of the CDR3: TGTGCCAGTAGTATGCCCCCTCGATTTATGAACACTGAAGCTTTCTTT.

This chain links TRBV29-1 with TRBJ2-7, with TRBD1 matching 11 bases. CDR1 is SQVTM and CDR2 is ANQGSEA in the germline V gene. V trimming: 6 bases; J trimming: 3 bases; junction bases outside the gene matches: 4. The length of the CDR3 is 13 residues. The CDR3 region is CSVGQGGFYEQYF. The CDR3 DNA is TGCAGCGTGGGACAGGGGGGCTTCTACGAGCAGTACTTC.

The J gene is TRBJ1-1, the V gene TRBV4-1; 8 positions agree with TRBD1. Germline loops: CDR1 MGHRA, CDR2 YSYEKL. V trimming: 5 bases; J trimming: 1 base; junction bases outside the gene matches: 0. This CDR3 contains 13 residues. CDR3 sequence: CASSGQGNTEAFF. DNA of the CDR3: TGCGCCAGCAGCGGACAGGGGAACACTGAAGCTTTCTTT.

The chain recombines TRBV9 with TRBJ1-5; TRBD1 aligns across 7 bases. The CDR3 is made up of 14 amino acids. J gave up 4 bases and V 4 bases, and 5 bases lay outside the gene matches. CDR1 and CDR2 from the germline V gene are SGDLS and YYNGEE. This CDR3 reads CASSPWDSNQPQHF. The CDR3 DNA sequence: TGTGCCAGCAGCCCTTGGGACAGTAATCAGCCCCAGCATTTT.

This chain uses TRBV19 with TRBJ2-1; possibly TRBD2 for D (5 bases). Germline CDR1 and CDR2: LNHDA and SQIVND (reference sequence). V was trimmed by 5 bases and J by 5 bases, leaving 13 bases between them. This CDR3 contains 14 residues. CDR3 loop: CASSPWTGNNEQFF. The CDR3 DNA reads TGTGCCAGTAGTCCGTGGACTGGAAACAATGAGCAGTTCTTC.